The present TCR beta chain was sequenced within a study of PD-1 blockade in mismatch repair-deficient tumors. On the study more broadly: All were previously treated, progressing patients with 11 to 13 mismatch repair-deficient cancer types.

Mismatch repair deficiency was confirmed in all patients, by PCR or immunohistochemistry. TCRs were sequenced from three patients responding to pembrolizumab. Profiling relied on immunoSEQ multiplex PCR, and the TCRdb table lists in-frame clones only, not all of them. The sample carries fewer than 10,000 clones, 85% to 90% recorded once. With V trimmed by 0 bases and J by 6 bases, 12 bases remained unmatched. The CDR3 has 16 amino acids. Germline CDR1 is SGDLS and CDR2 is YYNGEE. The sequence derives from an adult with mismatch repair-deficient cancer. Source: PBMCs, taken roughly 46 weeks after starting pembrolizumab. The chain recombines TRBV9 with TRBJ2-7; 7 positions agree with TRBD2. In DNA, the CDR3 is TGTGCCAGCAGCGTAGGCTCGGGCGGGAGTAGGGCCGAGCAGTACTTC. Its translation is CASSVGSGGSRAEQYF.